Listed here is a single TCR beta chain. These data come from a study of blood T cell repertoires in COVID-19. Overall study: Italy, Spain and the United States were the sources of the convalescent and acute COVID-19 samples.

Study processing details: Estimated nucleated cell counts came from reference gene primer amplification. TCRdb's table, derived via immunoSEQ multiplex PCR, lists solely in-frame clones and lacks some. V and J calls plus clone size are reproduced from that table; the DNA served to infer D and trimming. The sample gives approximately 82,000 clones, 80% to 95% of which show up once; 6.3% is in the top ten. Sequences were obtained from peripheral blood. The clonotype was recovered from a woman aged 55-70 years with active COVID-19.

The CDR3 coding sequence is TGCGCCAGCAGCCATAACCTGGGGGCGGCGAACTATGGCTACACCTTC. Translated: CASSHNLGAANYGYTF. The V gene is TRBV4-1, the J gene TRBJ1-2; possible D gene TRBD1, 6 bases. The CDR3 covers 16 residues. V lost 3 bases, J lost 2 bases, and 16 bases lay in between. Per germline, CDR1 MGHRA and CDR2 YSYEKL.